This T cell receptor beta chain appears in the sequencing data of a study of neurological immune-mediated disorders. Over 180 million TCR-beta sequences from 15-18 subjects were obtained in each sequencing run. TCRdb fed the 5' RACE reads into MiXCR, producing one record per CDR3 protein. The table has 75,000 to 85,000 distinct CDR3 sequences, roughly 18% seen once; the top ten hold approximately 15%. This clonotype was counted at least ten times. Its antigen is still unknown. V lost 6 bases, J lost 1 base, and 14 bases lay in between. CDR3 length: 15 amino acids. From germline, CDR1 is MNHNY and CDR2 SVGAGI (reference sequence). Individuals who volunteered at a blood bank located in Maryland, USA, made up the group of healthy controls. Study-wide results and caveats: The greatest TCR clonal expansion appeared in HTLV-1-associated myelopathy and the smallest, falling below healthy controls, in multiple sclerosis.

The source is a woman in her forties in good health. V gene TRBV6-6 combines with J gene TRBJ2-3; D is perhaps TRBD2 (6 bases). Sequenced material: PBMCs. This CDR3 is CASRGSASGTDTQYF. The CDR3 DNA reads TGTGCCAGCAGGGGGTCGGCTAGCGGCACAGATACGCAGTATTTT.